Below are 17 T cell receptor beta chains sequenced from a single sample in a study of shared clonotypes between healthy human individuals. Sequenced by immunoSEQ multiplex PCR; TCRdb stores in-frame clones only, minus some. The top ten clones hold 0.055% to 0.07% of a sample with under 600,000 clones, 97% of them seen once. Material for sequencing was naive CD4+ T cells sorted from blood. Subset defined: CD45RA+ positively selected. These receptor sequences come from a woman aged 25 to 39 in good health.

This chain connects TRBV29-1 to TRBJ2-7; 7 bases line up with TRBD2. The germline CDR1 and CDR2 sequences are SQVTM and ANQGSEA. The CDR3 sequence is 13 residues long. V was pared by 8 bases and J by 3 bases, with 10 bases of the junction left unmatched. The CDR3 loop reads CSFSPGTNYEQYF. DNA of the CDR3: TGCAGCTTTAGCCCCGGGACTAACTACGAGCAGTACTTC.

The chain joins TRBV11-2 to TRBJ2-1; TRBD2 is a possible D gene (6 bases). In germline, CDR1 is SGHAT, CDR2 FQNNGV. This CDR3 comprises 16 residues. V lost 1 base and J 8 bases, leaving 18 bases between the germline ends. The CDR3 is CASSLGIRKRVDEQFF. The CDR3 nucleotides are TGTGCCAGCAGCTTAGGGATTCGGAAGCGGGTCGATGAGCAGTTCTTC.

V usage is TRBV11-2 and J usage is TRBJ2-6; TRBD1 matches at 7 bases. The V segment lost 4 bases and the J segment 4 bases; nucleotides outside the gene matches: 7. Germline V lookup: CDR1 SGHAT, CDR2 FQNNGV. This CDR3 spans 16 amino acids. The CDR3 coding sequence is TGTGCCAGCAGCTGGCGACAGGGTTCGGGGGCCAACGTCCTGACTTTC. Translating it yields CASSWRQGSGANVLTF.

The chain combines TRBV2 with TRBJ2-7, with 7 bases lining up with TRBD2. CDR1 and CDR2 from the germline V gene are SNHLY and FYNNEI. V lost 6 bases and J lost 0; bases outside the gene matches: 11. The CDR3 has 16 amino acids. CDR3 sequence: CASRRTLAAISYEQYF. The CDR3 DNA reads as TGTGCCAGCAGACGCACTCTAGCGGCCATCTCCTACGAGCAGTACTTC.

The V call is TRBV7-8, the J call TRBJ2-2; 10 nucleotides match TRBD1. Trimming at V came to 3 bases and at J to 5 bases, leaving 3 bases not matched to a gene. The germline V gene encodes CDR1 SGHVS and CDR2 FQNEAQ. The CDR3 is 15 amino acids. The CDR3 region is CASSFRTGGTGELFF. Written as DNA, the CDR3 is TGTGCCAGCAGCTTCCGGACAGGGGGGACCGGGGAGCTGTTTTTT.

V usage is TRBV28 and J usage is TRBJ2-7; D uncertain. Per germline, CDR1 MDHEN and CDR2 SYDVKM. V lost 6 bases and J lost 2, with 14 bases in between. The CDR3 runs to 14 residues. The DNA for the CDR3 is TGTGCCAGCAGCCCGAGCCTCCCTACCTACGAGCAGTACTTC. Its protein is CASSPSLPTYEQYF.

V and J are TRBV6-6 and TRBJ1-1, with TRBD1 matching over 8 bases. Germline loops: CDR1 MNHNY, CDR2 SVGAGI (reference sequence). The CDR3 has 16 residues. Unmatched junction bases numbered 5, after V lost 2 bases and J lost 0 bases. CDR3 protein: CASSYTGGALNTEAFF. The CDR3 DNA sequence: TGTGCCAGCAGTTACACAGGGGGGGCTCTGAACACTGAAGCTTTCTTT.

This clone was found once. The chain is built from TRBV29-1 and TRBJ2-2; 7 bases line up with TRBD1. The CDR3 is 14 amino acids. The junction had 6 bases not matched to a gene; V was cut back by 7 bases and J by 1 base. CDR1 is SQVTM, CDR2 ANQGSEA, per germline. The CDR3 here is CSARRTGNTGELFF. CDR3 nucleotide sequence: TGCAGCGCCAGAAGGACAGGGAACACCGGGGAGCTGTTTTTT.

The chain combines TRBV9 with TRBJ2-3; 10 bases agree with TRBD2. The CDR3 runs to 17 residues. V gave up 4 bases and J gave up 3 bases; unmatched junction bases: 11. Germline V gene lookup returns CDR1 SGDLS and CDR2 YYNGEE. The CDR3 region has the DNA TGTGCCAGCAGCCCAAGAGGAGCGGGAGGGTCGACAGATACGCAGTATTTT. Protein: CASSPRGAGGSTDTQYF.

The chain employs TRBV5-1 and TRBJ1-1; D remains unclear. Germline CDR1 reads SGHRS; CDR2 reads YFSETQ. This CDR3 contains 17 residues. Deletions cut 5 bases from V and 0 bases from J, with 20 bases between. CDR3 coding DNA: TGCGCCAGCAGTCTGCCAAGGGCCGACTCCATGAACACTGAAGCTTTCTTT. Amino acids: CASSLPRADSMNTEAFF. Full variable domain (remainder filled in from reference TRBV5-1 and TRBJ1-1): KAGVTQTPRYLIKTRGQQVTLSCSPISGHRSVSWYQQTPGQGLQFLFEYFSETQRNKGNFPGRFSGRQFSNSRSEMNVSTLELGDSALYLCASSLPRADSMNTEAFFGQGTRLTVV.

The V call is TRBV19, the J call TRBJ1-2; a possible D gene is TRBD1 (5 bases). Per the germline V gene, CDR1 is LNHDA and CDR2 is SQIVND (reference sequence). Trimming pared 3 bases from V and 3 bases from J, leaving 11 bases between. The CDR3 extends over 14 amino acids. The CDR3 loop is CASSIPGRDYGYTF. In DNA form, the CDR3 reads TGTGCCAGTAGTATCCCGGGGCGCGACTATGGCTACACCTTC.

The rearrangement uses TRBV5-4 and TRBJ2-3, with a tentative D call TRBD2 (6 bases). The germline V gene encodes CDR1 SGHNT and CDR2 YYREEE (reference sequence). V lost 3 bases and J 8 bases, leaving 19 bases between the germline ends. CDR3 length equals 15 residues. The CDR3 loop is CASSSGLLAGSTQYF. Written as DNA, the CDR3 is TGTGCCAGCAGCTCGGGACTCCTGGCCGGAAGTACGCAGTATTTT.

The CDR3 region is CASSWDRGLNEQFF. CDR3 coding DNA: TGCGCCAGCTCATGGGACAGGGGTTTGAATGAGCAGTTCTTC. The rearrangement links TRBV5-1 to TRBJ2-1; 10 bases match TRBD1. V dropped 7 bases and J dropped 7; count of bases not matched to a gene: 8. The CDR3 is made up of 14 amino acids. Germline CDR1 SGHRS, CDR2 YFSETQ.

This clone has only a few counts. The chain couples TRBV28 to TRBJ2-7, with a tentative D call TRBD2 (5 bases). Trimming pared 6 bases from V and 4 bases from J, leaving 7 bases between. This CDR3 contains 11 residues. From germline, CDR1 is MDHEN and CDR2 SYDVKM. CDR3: CASSPGYEQYF. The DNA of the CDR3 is TGTGCCAGCAGCCCGGGATACGAGCAGTACTTC.

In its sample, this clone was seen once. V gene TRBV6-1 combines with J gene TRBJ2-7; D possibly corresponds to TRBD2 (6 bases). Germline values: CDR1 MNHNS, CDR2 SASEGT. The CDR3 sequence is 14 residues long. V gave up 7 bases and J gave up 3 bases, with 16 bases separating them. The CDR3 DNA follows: TGTGCCAGCAAAGTTGCTAGCGATCGCTACGAGCAGTACTTC. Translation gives CASKVASDRYEQYF.

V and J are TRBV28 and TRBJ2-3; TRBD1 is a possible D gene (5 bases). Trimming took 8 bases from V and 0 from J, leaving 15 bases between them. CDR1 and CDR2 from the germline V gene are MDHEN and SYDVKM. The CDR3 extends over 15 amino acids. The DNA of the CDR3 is TGTGCCAGCTCCCATGAGACAGCTAGCACAGATACGCAGTATTTT. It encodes CASSHETASTDTQYF.

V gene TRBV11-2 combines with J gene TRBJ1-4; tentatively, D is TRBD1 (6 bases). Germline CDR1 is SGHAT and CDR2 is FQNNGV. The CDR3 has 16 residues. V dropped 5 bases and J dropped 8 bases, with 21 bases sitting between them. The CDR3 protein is CASSPNRGGAGEKLFF. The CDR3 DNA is TGTGCCAGCAGCCCCAATCGAGGGGGTGCGGGGGAAAAACTGTTTTTT.